The 8 T cell receptor beta chains listed next were all sequenced from one sample in a study of CD8 T cells in ankylosing spondylitis. General observations from the study: Characteristic of ankylosing spondylitis blood, it appeared, was a TCR beta motif comprising several highly homologous variants.

Which antigens these TCRs recognize remains unknown. TCRdb recomputed calls from the 5' RACE reads with MiXCR, one row per CDR3 protein. The data show around 490,000 distinct CDR3 sequences, about 5.2% seen once. Source material: blood, either unsorted or a sorted T cell fraction (not recorded which). The receptors were sampled from a male donor with ankylosing spondylitis.

This clonotype was observed at least ten times. The J gene is TRBJ2-5, the V gene TRBV18; a weak D match, TRBD1 (5 bases). The CDR3 has 14 amino acids. Germline lookup yields CDR1 KGHSH and CDR2 LQKENI. The V and J ends lost 3 bases and 5 bases respectively, with 13 bases between them. The CDR3 here is CASSPLDTSETQYF. The CDR3 DNA follows: TGTGCCAGCTCACCCCTGGACACCTCCGAGACCCAGTACTTC. Supplemented by reference TRBV18 and TRBJ2-5, the full variable domain reads NAGVMQNPRHLVRRRGQEARLRCSPMKGHSHVYWYRQLPEEGLKFMVYLQKENIIDESGMPKERFSAEFPKEGPSILRIQQVVRGDSAAYFCASSPLDTSETQYFGPGTRLLVL.

The sample holds many counts of this clonotype. The chain employs TRBV4-3 and TRBJ2-7; TRBD1 might be the D (5 bases). This CDR3 has 15 amino acids. Per the germline V gene, CDR1 is LGHNA and CDR2 is YSLEER. The V gene lost 4 bases and the J gene lost 5 bases, with 18 bases spanning the gap. DNA of the CDR3: TGCGCCAGCAGCCCCTCCAGAGTAAGGGGCAACGAGCAGTACTTC. It codes for CASSPSRVRGNEQYF.

At least ten counts were recorded for this clonotype. The chain uses TRBV7-9 and TRBJ2-5; TRBD1 aligns across 7 bases. Germline V gene sequence: CDR1 SEHNR, CDR2 FQNEAQ (reference sequence). CDR3 length: 15 amino acids. V shed 5 bases, J shed 0 bases, and the junction held 6 bases outside the gene matches. As DNA, the CDR3 is TGTGCCAGCAGCCCCCGGACAGGTCACCAAGAGACCCAGTACTTC. Translation: CASSPRTGHQETQYF. Full variable domain (rest looked up from reference TRBV7-9 and TRBJ2-5): DTGVSQNPRHKITKRGQNVTFRCDPISEHNRLYWYRQTLGQGPEFLTYFQNEAQLEKSRLLSDRFSAERPKGSFSTLEIQRTEQGDSAMYLCASSPRTGHQETQYFGPGTRLLVL.

This clonotype was counted at least ten times. V and J are TRBV28 and TRBJ2-4; tentative D call: TRBD1 (7 bases). Trimming stripped 4 bases from V and 1 base from J, with 17 bases between. The CDR3 is 17 residues long. CDR1 MDHEN and CDR2 SYDVKM come from the germline V gene. As DNA, the CDR3 is TGTGCCAGCAGTTCCCGGAGGGGGCGCGGGGCCAAAAACATTCAGTACTTC. Protein sequence: CASSSRRGRGAKNIQYF.

Ten or more counts support this clonotype. CDR3 in amino acids: CASSPWDGSEQFF. The CDR3, as DNA: TGTGCCAGCAGCCCGTGGGACGGCAGTGAGCAGTTCTTC. This chain joins TRBV11-2 and TRBJ2-1, with D perhaps matching TRBD1 or TRBD2 (5 bases each). V was pared by 5 bases and J by 9 bases, with 14 bases between. Germline CDR1 SGHAT, CDR2 FQNNGV. The CDR3 spans 13 residues. Full variable domain (remainder filled in from reference TRBV11-2 and TRBJ2-1): EAGVAQSPRYKIIEKRQSVAFWCNPISGHATLYWYQQILGQGPKLLIQFQNNGVVDDSQLPKDRFSAERLKGVDSTLKIQPAKLEDSAVYLCASSPWDGSEQFFGPGTRLTVL.

This clonotype occurred many times. The chain recombines TRBV7-9 with TRBJ2-5; D ambiguous. V was pared by 2 bases and J by 2 bases, with 9 bases between. There are 14 residues in the CDR3. Germline CDR1 reads SEHNR; CDR2 reads FQNEAQ (reference sequence). The CDR3, as DNA: TGTGCCAGCAGCTTACTATCGGATCAAGAGACCCAGTACTTC. Its protein is CASSLLSDQETQYF.

This clonotype showed up many times. The gene calls are TRBV20-1 and TRBJ2-7, with TRBD2 identical over 12 bases. Trimming removed 6 bases from V and 6 bases from J; junction bases left unmatched: 12. The V gene's germline CDR1 is DFQATT and CDR2 SNEGSKA (reference sequence). The CDR3 loop spans 15 amino acids. CDR3 sequence (DNA): TGCAGTGCGAGAAGACTAGCGGGAGTTCCAGGCGAGCAGTACTTC. It translates to CSARRLAGVPGEQYF.

In this sample, this clonotype turned up many times. The rearrangement joins TRBV5-1 to TRBJ1-2; the D gene is possibly TRBD1 (6 bases). The V and J ends lost 4 bases and 0 bases respectively, with 13 bases between them. This CDR3 comprises 15 residues. Germline loops: CDR1 SGHRS, CDR2 YFSETQ. CDR3 residues: CASSKGQPANYGYTF. In DNA, the CDR3 is TGCGCCAGCAGCAAAGGACAGCCAGCTAACTATGGCTACACCTTC.